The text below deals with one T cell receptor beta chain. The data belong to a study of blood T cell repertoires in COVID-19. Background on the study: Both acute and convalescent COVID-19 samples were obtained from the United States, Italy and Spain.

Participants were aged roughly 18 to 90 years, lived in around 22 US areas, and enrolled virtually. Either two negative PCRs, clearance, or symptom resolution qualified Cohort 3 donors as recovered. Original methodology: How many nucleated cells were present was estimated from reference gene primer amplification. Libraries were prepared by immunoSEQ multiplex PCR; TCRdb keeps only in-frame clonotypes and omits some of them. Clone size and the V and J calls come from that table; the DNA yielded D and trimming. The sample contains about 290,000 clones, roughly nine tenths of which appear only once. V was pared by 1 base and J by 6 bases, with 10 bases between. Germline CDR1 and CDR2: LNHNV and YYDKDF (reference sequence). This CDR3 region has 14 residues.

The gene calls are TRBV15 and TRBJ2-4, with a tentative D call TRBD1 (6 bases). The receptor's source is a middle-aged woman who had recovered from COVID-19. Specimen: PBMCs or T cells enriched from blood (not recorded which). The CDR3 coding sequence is TGTGCCACCAGCAGAGCAGGGGATGGAAACATTCAGTACTTC. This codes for CATSRAGDGNIQYF.